The entry below describes one T cell receptor (beta chain). This entry is derived from a study of blood T cell repertoires in COVID-19. Data came from immunoSEQ multiplex PCR; TCRdb stores just in-frame clones and leaves some out. The sample gives about 140,000 clones, 70% to 90% of which show up once; approximately 2% is in the top ten. The CDR3 contains 14 residues. V shed 3 bases, J shed 5 bases, and the junction held 7 bases outside the gene matches. From germline, CDR1 is SEHNR and CDR2 FQNEAQ (reference sequence). The sequence was obtained from a man aged 70 or older with acute or convalescent COVID-19. What was sequenced was peripheral blood. The chain employs TRBV7-9 and TRBJ2-7, with TRBD2 matching 7 bases. The CDR3 DNA reads as TGTGCCAGCAGCTTTAGTGGGAGGGTACACGAGCAGTACTTC. This encodes CASSFSGRVHEQYF.